Each of the 10 T cell receptor beta chains below was sequenced from the same sample in a study of T-cell reconstitution after alpha-beta-depleted transplantation in children. It was with unique molecular identifiers that the TCRbeta library was prepared. TCRdb redid the calling of the PCR reads with MiXCR, one entry per CDR3 protein. The top ten clones hold less than 98% of a sample with about 58,000 distinct CDR3 sequences, 44% of them seen once. Material: PBMCs, mostly from graft donor cells, obtained 360 days after TCRalphabeta/CD19-depleted stem cell transplant. The origin of the receptors is a male patient under 18 who had a stem cell transplant for acute lymphoblastic leukemia, so the T cells may come from the graft donor.

The rearrangement uses TRBV7-8 and TRBJ2-7; D may be TRBD1 or TRBD2 (6 bases each). From germline, CDR1 is SGHVS and CDR2 FQNEAQ. Trimming removed 4 bases from V and 1 base from J, with 11 bases in between. This CDR3 spans 14 amino acids. The CDR3 DNA sequence: TGTGCCAGCAGCTCAAGGGGGGTTTCCTACGAGCAGTACTTC. Its translation: CASSSRGVSYEQYF. The variable domain in full, completed from reference TRBV7-8 and TRBJ2-7, reads GAGVSQSPRYKVAKRGQDVALRCDPISGHVSLFWYQQALGQGPEFLTYFQNEAQLDKSGLPSDRFFAERPEGSVSTLKIQRTQQEDSAVYLCASSSRGVSYEQYFGPGTRLTVT.

The V and J genes are TRBV7-8 and TRBJ1-4; D not certain. With 0 bases removed from V and 6 bases from J, the gap between germline ends came to 17 bases. Germline values: CDR1 SGHVS, CDR2 FQNEAQ. The CDR3 covers 17 residues. The CDR3 bases are TGTGCCAGCAGCTTAGCGAGATTCCTAGTTCCAGATGAAAAACTGTTTTTT. Protein: CASSLARFLVPDEKLFF.

Ten or more counts support this clonotype. V usage is TRBV20-1 and J usage is TRBJ2-3, with 13 bases aligning to TRBD2. The J segment lost 8 bases and the V segment lost 3 bases, leaving 8 bases of the junction unmatched. The germline V gene has CDR1 DFQATT and CDR2 SNEGSKA (reference sequence). The CDR3 is made up of 15 amino acids. In nucleotides, the CDR3 is TGCAGTGCTAGGCTCACTAGCGGGGGGGCGGGTACGCAGTATTTT. Amino acid sequence: CSARLTSGGAGTQYF.

V is TRBV20-1 and J is TRBJ2-5, with 9 bases identical to TRBD2. The CDR3 length is 15 residues. Germline assignment: CDR1 DFQATT and CDR2 SNEGSKA (reference sequence). V was clipped by 0 bases and J by 4 bases; unmatched bases: 6. The CDR3 region is CSARDSGGVGETQYF. As DNA, the CDR3 is TGCAGTGCTAGAGATAGCGGGGGAGTGGGAGAGACCCAGTACTTC.

This chain connects TRBV4-3 to TRBJ1-3; no firm D call. Per germline, CDR1 LGHNA and CDR2 YSLEER. V lost 4 bases, J lost 5 bases, and 21 bases lay in between. CDR3 size: 17 residues. The CDR3 DNA reads as TGCGCCAGCAGCCTAAATCCCGGCCCCGCGCGTAGAAACACCATATATTTT. Translating gives CASSLNPGPARRNTIYF.

The rearrangement uses TRBV9 and TRBJ1-1; D uncertain. The germline V and J ends were trimmed by 3 bases and 0 bases, with 9 bases remaining between them. Germline V CDR1 and CDR2: SGDLS, YYNGEE. The CDR3 has 14 amino acids. This CDR3 is CASSAQTMNTEAFF. CDR3 DNA: TGTGCCAGCAGCGCACAGACTATGAACACTGAAGCTTTCTTT.

The gene calls are TRBV27 and TRBJ2-5, with TRBD2 matching over 7 bases. CDR3 length equals 13 residues. Germline trimming cut 3 bases from V and 3 bases from J; bases unmatched to any gene: 1. Germline V gene data show CDR1 as MNHEY and CDR2 as SMNVEV (reference sequence). The CDR3, as DNA: TGTGCCAGCAGTTTTCGGGGGGAAGAGACCCAGTACTTC. Protein: CASSFRGEETQYF.

The chain recombines TRBV5-6 with TRBJ2-1; D gene unclear. The CDR3 has 16 amino acids. V was trimmed by 2 bases and J by 8 bases, leaving 20 bases between them. The germline V gene has CDR1 SGHDT and CDR2 YYEEEE. The DNA of the CDR3 is TGTGCCAGCAGCTTAACCCCACCCTCCCTTGCATATGAGCAGTTCTTC. This translates into CASSLTPPSLAYEQFF. The full variable domain, completed using reference TRBV5-6 and TRBJ2-1, is DAGVTQSPTHLIKTRGQQVTLRCSPKSGHDTVSWYQQALGQGPQFIFQYYEEEERQRGNFPDRFSGHQFPNYSSELNVNALLLGDSALYLCASSLTPPSLAYEQFFGPGTRLTVL.

The chain recombines TRBV5-1 with TRBJ2-7; 11 nucleotides line up with TRBD2. Germline V gene data show CDR1 as SGHRS and CDR2 as YFSETQ. Trimming removed 3 bases from V and 1 base from J; junction bases left unmatched: 9. CDR3 length: 17 amino acids. This CDR3 reads CASSSGLAGHKSYEQYF. The CDR3 DNA follows: TGCGCCAGCAGCTCCGGACTAGCGGGCCATAAATCCTACGAGCAGTACTTC.

This clonotype is a singleton in its sample. The chain has TRBV24-1 and TRBJ1-4; D not certain. CDR3 length: 13 amino acids. The V end was cut by 4 bases, the J end by 5 bases, with 7 bases between. Germline V lookup: CDR1 KGHDR, CDR2 SFDVKD. The CDR3 DNA sequence: TGTGCCACCAGTGAGGGAGGGAATGAAAAACTGTTTTTT. Encoded protein: CATSEGGNEKLFF.